Presented here are 3 T cell receptor beta chains from one specimen sequenced in a study of blood T cells in healthy people across ages. With a J-beta primer mix and a sample-barcoded 5' primer, a second PCR ran about 7 to 12 cycles. TCRdb recomputed calls from the 5' RACE reads with MiXCR, one row per CDR3 protein. The sample records hundreds of thousands of distinct CDR3 sequences, 40% to 45% being singletons. Sequencing was done on a sample of blood. Receptor source: an elderly man in good health.

The chain has TRBV20-1 and TRBJ2-5; D possibly corresponds to TRBD1 (6 bases). Germline V CDR1 and CDR2: DFQATT, SNEGSKA (reference sequence). CDR3 size: 18 residues. The germline V and J ends were trimmed by 0 bases and 5 bases, with 25 bases remaining between them. In nucleotides, the CDR3 is TGCAGTGCTAGAGATGTGGACCTTCGAGGGAGTAGGGGGGAGACCCAGTACTTC. As protein: CSARDVDLRGSRGETQYF.

The sample holds a few counts of this clonotype. The V call is TRBV3-1, the J call TRBJ2-7, with D unclear. Trimming removed 0 bases at V and 1 base at J, with 13 bases between. There are 16 residues in the CDR3. Germline V CDR1 and CDR2: LGHDT, YNNKEL (reference sequence). DNA of the CDR3: TGTGCCAGCAGCCAAGAAAGGTCCACTTTATCCTACGAGCAGTACTTC. This translates into CASSQERSTLSYEQYF.

The V and J genes are TRBV28 and TRBJ2-7; perhaps TRBD2 as D (5 bases). V was pared by 6 bases and J by 2 bases, with 14 bases between. The CDR3 extends over 14 amino acids. Germline CDR1 MDHEN, CDR2 SYDVKM. CDR3 sequence (DNA): TGTGCCAGCAGGGGTGGGAGTGGGGCCTACGAGCAGTACTTC. Its translation: CASRGGSGAYEQYF.